The clone carrying this TCR beta chain was seen a few times. This sample is drawn from a study of T cells after somatic rescue of genetic block. Only in-frame clones appear in the TCRdb table, and some are missing; sequencing was by immunoSEQ multiplex PCR. The sample has around 67,000 clones, approximately 90% seen once. The receptor's source is a young man. The sequencing sample was made of peripheral blood mononuclear cells (PBMCs).

CDR3 in amino acids: CASSPGRANSGNTIYF. CDR3 coding DNA: TGTGCCAGCTCACCAGGCAGGGCGAACTCTGGAAACACCATATATTTT. The rearrangement joins TRBV18 to TRBJ1-3; a weak D match, TRBD1 (5 bases). V was trimmed by 2 bases and J by 0 bases, leaving 11 bases between them. Per germline, CDR1 KGHSH and CDR2 LQKENI. The length of the CDR3 is 16 residues.